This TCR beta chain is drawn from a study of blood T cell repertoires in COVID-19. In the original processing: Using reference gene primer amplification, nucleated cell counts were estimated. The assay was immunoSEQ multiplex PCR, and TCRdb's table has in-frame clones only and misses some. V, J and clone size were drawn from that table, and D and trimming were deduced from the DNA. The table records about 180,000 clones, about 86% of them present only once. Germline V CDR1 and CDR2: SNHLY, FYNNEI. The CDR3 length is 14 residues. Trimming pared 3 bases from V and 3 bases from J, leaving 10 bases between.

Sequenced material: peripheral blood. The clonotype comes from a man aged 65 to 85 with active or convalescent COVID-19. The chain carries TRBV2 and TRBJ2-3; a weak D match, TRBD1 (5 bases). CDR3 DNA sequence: TGTGCCAGCAGTGATCAGGGTGTGACAGATACGCAGTATTTT. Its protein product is CASSDQGVTDTQYF.